These 8 T cell receptor beta chains came from one sample sequenced in a study of tumor-infiltrating lymphocytes in oesophageal squamous cell carcinoma. MiXCR, run by TCRdb on the PCR reads, gives a single entry per CDR3 protein. The data contain 15,000 to 20,000 distinct CDR3 sequences, roughly 53% of them singletons. Sample: esophageal tumor tissue. These receptors were obtained from a male donor with esophageal squamous cell carcinoma.

This rearrangement joins TRBV5-1 to TRBJ2-1, with D maybe TRBD1 (5 bases). Gene TRBJ2-7 matches the end of the DNA better, so the J call may be wrong. Germline V CDR1 and CDR2: SGHRS, YFSETQ. The CDR3 is made up of 13 amino acids. The CDR3 sequence: CASSLSGSNEQYF. CDR3 coding DNA: TGCGCCAGCAGCTTATCAGGGTCCAATGAGCAGTACTTC.

This clonotype was recorded many times. A much larger clone is a single base away; this may be a read error. The V and J genes are TRBV5-1 and TRBJ2-4; D gene ambiguous. Looked up from germline, CDR1 is SGHRS and CDR2 is YFSETQ. CDR3 size: 14 residues. Trimming cost V 0 bases and J 13 bases, with 17 bases left between them. CDR3 bases: TGCGCCAGCAGCTTGGCAGGTCTAATATATGAGCAGTACTTC. It is translated as CASSLAGLIYEQYF.

Notes on this clonotype: The limits of the CDR3 on the DNA are not certain, so only TCRdb's listed CDR3 is given. This chain links TRBV6-1 with TRBJ2-6; the table calls TRBD2, which could not be checked here. Germline values: CDR1 MNHNS, CDR2 SASEGT. The CDR3 extends over 16 residues, inclusive of both ends. The CDR3: CASPRRVGYLWLHLRF.

This chain joins TRBV7-2 and TRBJ2-1; 11 bases match TRBD2. The DNA end is a closer match to TRBJ2-7, so the J assignment may be wrong. Germline V gene data show CDR1 as SGHTA and CDR2 as FQGNSA. CDR3 length: 15 residues. The CDR3: CASSSVAGGPDEQYF. CDR3 nucleotides: TGTGCCAGCAGCTCCGTAGCGGGAGGGCCAGATGAGCAGTACTTC.

The V and J genes are TRBV6-7 and TRBJ2-7; D gene uncertain. The last part of the DNA fits TRBJ2-1 better; the J call may be wrong. TRBV6-7 is flagged as an ORF with uncertain function. The CDR3 is 16 residues long. The CDR3 region has the DNA TGTGCCAGCACCACAATCGAATACGGGTTCTACAATGAGCAGTTCTTC. Encoded protein: CASTTIEYGFYNEQFF.

There are many counts of this clonotype. The V call is TRBV28, the J call TRBJ2-3; the match to TRBD2 covers 11 bases. Germline V lookup: CDR1 MDHEN, CDR2 SYDVKM. The CDR3 totals 18 residues. Unmatched junction bases numbered 18, after V lost 8 bases and J lost 5 bases. As DNA, the CDR3 is TGTGCCAGCCCTGCAGGTAGCGGGAGGGCCTTCCCCCAAGATACGCAGTATTTT. This gives the protein CASPAGSGRAFPQDTQYF. The full variable domain, rest sourced from reference TRBV28 and TRBJ2-3, is DVKVTQSSRYLVKRTGEKVFLECVQDMDHENMFWYRQDPGLGLRLIYFSYDVKMKEKGDIPEGYSVSREKKERFSLILESASTNQTSMYLCASPAGSGRAFPQDTQYFGPGTRLTVL.

The J gene is TRBJ2-5, the V gene TRBV7-2; D tentatively reads TRBD1 or TRBD2 (5 bases each). The DNA end lines up better with TRBJ2-7; the J call may be wrong. CDR3 size: 15 residues. The V gene's germline CDR1 is SGHTA and CDR2 FQGNSA. As DNA, the CDR3 is TGTGCCAGCAGGCTTACCGGGACGTTTTACGGCGAGCAGTACTTC. Translation gives CASRLTGTFYGEQYF.

The chain carries TRBV7-9 and TRBJ2-6; D not resolved. This CDR3 is built from 14 residues. Trimming took 5 bases from V and 7 from J, leaving 12 bases between them. CDR1 and CDR2 from the germline V gene are SEHNR and FQNEAQ (reference sequence). This CDR3 reads CASSGGFFANVLTF. CDR3 DNA sequence: TGTGCCAGCAGCGGTGGATTTTTCGCCAACGTCCTGACTTTC.